These 4 T cell receptor beta chains came from one sample sequenced in a study of cytomegalovirus exposure and HLA in healthy donors. With 60 Vbeta and 13 Jbeta primers, the PCR was carried out. TCRdb's table, derived via immunoSEQ multiplex PCR, lists solely in-frame clones and lacks some. The data hold 180,000 or so clones, with around three quarters observed a single time. The sequenced sample consisted of PBMCs. Receptors were obtained from a woman under 40 in good health and CMV-seronegative.

This clone was recorded only once. This sequence joins TRBV5-4 and TRBJ2-6; 7 positions agree with TRBD2. Germline lookup yields CDR1 SGHNT and CDR2 YYREEE (reference sequence). V dropped 2 bases and J dropped 3; count of bases not matched to a gene: 5. This CDR3 contains 16 residues. Here the CDR3 DNA reads TGTGCCAGCAGCTTCGGGGGGACTAATGGGGCCAACGTCCTGACTTTC. Protein product: CASSFGGTNGANVLTF.

The chain uses TRBV4-3 and TRBJ2-7, with D maybe TRBD2 (5 bases). The CDR3 runs to 15 residues. V was cut by 1 base and J by 2 bases, with 12 bases left in between. Germline values: CDR1 LGHNA, CDR2 YSLEER. As DNA, the CDR3 is TGCGCCAGCAGCCAAGGGACTTTTCCTGCCTACGAGCAGTACTTC. Its protein is CASSQGTFPAYEQYF.

This clone was picked up one time. The chain employs TRBV2 and TRBJ2-3; TRBD2 might be the D (6 bases). The CDR3 is 14 amino acids. Trimming took 8 bases from V and 4 from J, leaving 16 bases between them. CDR1 and CDR2 (germline): SNHLY, FYNNEI. The CDR3 sequence is CASGTGLPPDTQYF. CDR3 DNA sequence: TGTGCCAGCGGGACGGGACTCCCGCCAGATACGCAGTATTTT.

This rearrangement joins TRBV4-3 to TRBJ1-4; possibly TRBD1 for D (5 bases). Per germline, CDR1 LGHNA and CDR2 YSLEER. Trimming shortened V by 3 bases and J by 5 bases, and 22 bases separated the two germline ends. The CDR3 spans 18 residues. This CDR3 reads CASSHLPPDSQKNEKLFF. CDR3 DNA sequence: TGCGCCAGCAGCCACCTACCCCCCGACAGTCAAAAAAATGAAAAACTGTTTTTT.